This T cell receptor beta chain was recorded in a study of cytomegalovirus exposure and HLA in healthy donors. The V end lost 6 bases, the J end lost 5 bases, and 14 bases lay between the germline ends. Germline V gene sequence: CDR1 SQVTM, CDR2 ANQGSEA. This CDR3 contains 13 residues. Amplification used 60 Vbeta primers and 13 Jbeta primers. Clones were read by immunoSEQ multiplex PCR, and TCRdb kept only the in-frame ones, dropping some. Of 100,000 to 150,000 clones listed, 60% to 85% are singletons. As to this clone: Antigen specificity is unknown.

Study conclusions and caveats: An Asian-associated ancestry cluster reportedly showed fewer N-insertions than the approximately 690-donor mean in a later analysis. The authors confirmed in vitro that a few CMV-associated chains were specific for CMV antigens. CMV serostatus was the only immune exposure information that was available.

The sample was PBMCs. The TCR was taken from a man aged 50-59 years in good health and CMV-seropositive. The rearrangement joins TRBV29-1 to TRBJ1-5, with TRBD1 as a possible D gene (5 bases). The CDR3 region is CSVLGGEDQPQHF. The CDR3, as DNA: TGCAGCGTCTTGGGGGGGGAAGATCAGCCCCAGCATTTT.